This entry lists 29 T cell receptor beta chains sequenced from one sample in a study of blood T cells in healthy people across ages. A sample-barcoded 5' primer and a J-beta primer mix were used in a second PCR of about 7 to 12 cycles. One entry per CDR3 protein, called by TCRdb with MiXCR from the 5' RACE reads. The sample lists about 1.8 million distinct CDR3 sequences; roughly 49% were seen once. Sequencing was performed on blood. Receptors originate from a woman aged 35 to 49 in good health.

The rearrangement joins TRBV6-5 to TRBJ2-7, with D perhaps matching TRBD2 (5 bases). The J call is in doubt because the DNA end fits TRBJ2-4 better. Per the germline V gene, CDR1 is MNHEY and CDR2 is SVGAGI. The CDR3 has 12 amino acids. The CDR3 here is CASSYSAGIQYF. The DNA for the CDR3 is TGTGCCAGCAGTTACTCGGCGGGCATTCAGTACTTC.

This rearrangement joins TRBV6-2 or TRBV6-3 to TRBJ2-5; 8 nucleotides line up with TRBD1. TRBJ2-7 matches the DNA end more closely, so the J call is doubtful. The CDR3 has 16 residues. Germline V gives CDR1 MNHEY, CDR2 SVGEGT. CDR3 protein: CASSYSGSRGPYEQYF. The CDR3 region has the DNA TGTGCCAGCAGTTACTCCGGGAGCAGGGGGCCATACGAGCAGTACTTC.

In this sample, this clonotype turned up a few times. The chain combines TRBV6-2 or TRBV6-3 with TRBJ2-5; D unclear. This CDR3 comprises 14 residues. CDR1 is MNHEY and CDR2 is SVGEGT in the germline V gene. V was trimmed by 0 bases and J by 4 bases, leaving 9 bases between them. The CDR3 region is CASSYSLVLETQYF. As DNA, the CDR3 is TGTGCCAGCAGTTACTCCTTGGTTTTAGAGACCCAGTACTTC.

The chain has TRBV20-1 and TRBJ2-1; the match to TRBD2 covers 11 bases. The CDR3 is made up of 14 amino acids. From germline, CDR1 is DFQATT and CDR2 SNEGSKA (reference sequence). V lost 4 bases and J lost 5; bases outside the gene matches: 4. The CDR3 DNA follows: TGCAGTGCTACCCTAGCGGGGGGACACAATGAGCAGTTCTTC. Its protein is CSATLAGGHNEQFF.

This chain links TRBV7-2 with TRBJ2-5, with a tentative D call TRBD2 (6 bases). Germline V gives CDR1 SGHTA, CDR2 FQGNSA. Trimming removed 5 bases at V and 11 bases at J, with 24 bases between. The CDR3 loop spans 15 amino acids. CDR3 coding DNA: TGTGCCAGCAGCGCCGTTGGCACCCAGGACTACGTGCAGTACTTC. Amino acid sequence: CASSAVGTQDYVQYF.

CDR3 coding DNA: TGTGCCAGCAGCCTGCGGGACAGGGGGCGATTCTCCTACGAGCAGTACTTC. It yields the protein CASSLRDRGRFSYEQYF. This chain uses TRBV7-6 with TRBJ2-7; 12 bases are a match to TRBD1. Germline CDR1 reads SGHVS; CDR2 reads FNYEAQ. CDR3 length equals 17 residues. V dropped 5 bases and J dropped 0; count of bases not matched to a gene: 8.

Comment on this clonotype: A much larger clone differs from this one at a single base, so this may be a read error. V gene TRBV7-2 combines with J gene TRBJ2-3, with 10 bases that match TRBD2. V trimming: 5 bases; J trimming: 1 base; junction bases outside the gene matches: 6. This CDR3 contains 16 residues. CDR1 SGHTA and CDR2 FQGNSA come from the germline V gene. CDR3 sequence reads: CASSQRTSGRTDTQYF. CDR3 coding DNA: TGTGCCAGCAGCCAGCGGACTAGCGGTCGCACAGATACGCAGTATTTT.

This clonotype has a handful of counts. The chain couples TRBV4-2 to TRBJ2-7; 9 positions match TRBD2. The DNA matches TRBJ2-5 better at its end, which makes the J call doubtful. CDR3 length: 16 residues. Germline-derived CDR1 and CDR2 are LGHNA and YNFKEQ. The CDR3 nucleotides read TGTGCCAGCAGCCAGATTATAGCGGGGGCCCGGGGGACCCAGTACTTC. It specifies CASSQIIAGARGTQYF.

This sequence joins TRBV7-3 and TRBJ2-2; D unclear. V lost 0 bases and J lost 4, with 15 bases in between. The CDR3 loop spans 17 amino acids. From germline, CDR1 is SGHTA and CDR2 FQGTGA. CDR3 coding DNA: TGTGCCAGCAGCTTAACCTCCGAAAGGCAGTTCACCGGGGAGCTGTTTTTT. This codes for CASSLTSERQFTGELFF.

This sequence joins TRBV5-1 and TRBJ2-5, with 8 bases identical to TRBD2. This CDR3 is 14 amino acids long. V lost 2 bases, J lost 3 bases, and 3 bases stayed unmatched. Germline V gene data show CDR1 as SGHRS and CDR2 as YFSETQ. The CDR3 protein is CASSFSGTKETQYF. CDR3 sequence (DNA): TGCGCCAGCAGCTTTAGCGGGACGAAAGAGACCCAGTACTTC.

The chain joins TRBV6-2 or TRBV6-3 to TRBJ2-7; possibly TRBD1 for D (5 bases). Germline V CDR1 and CDR2: MNHEY, SVGEGT. There are 14 residues in the CDR3. The V gene lost 6 bases and the J gene lost 2 bases, with 14 bases spanning the gap. The CDR3 region is CASRSSGNAYEQYF. For the CDR3, the DNA is TGTGCCAGCAGGTCGTCAGGGAATGCCTACGAGCAGTACTTC.

The CDR3 nucleotides are TGTGCCAGCAGCTCGCATGACCTCGCTAGCACAGATACGCAGTATTTT. It yields the protein CASSSHDLASTDTQYF. The chain links TRBV13 to TRBJ2-3; D remains ambiguous. V dropped 4 bases and J dropped 0 bases, with 14 bases sitting between them. This CDR3 has 16 amino acids. The germline V gene has CDR1 PRHDT and CDR2 FYEKMQ (reference sequence).

The V and J genes are TRBV28 and TRBJ1-2; D is unclear. With 5 bases removed from V and 4 bases from J, the gap between germline ends came to 8 bases. The CDR3 is made up of 12 amino acids. Germline values: CDR1 MDHEN, CDR2 SYDVKM. In nucleotides, the CDR3 is TGTGCCAGCAGTCCCCTGGCCTATGGCTACACCTTC. Amino acid sequence: CASSPLAYGYTF.

V usage is TRBV11-2 and J usage is TRBJ2-2, with 7 bases identical to TRBD1. This CDR3 is built from 15 residues. Germline CDR1 reads SGHAT; CDR2 reads FQNNGV. Trimming at V came to 2 bases and at J to 7 bases, leaving 7 bases not matched to a gene. As DNA, the CDR3 is TGTGCCAGCAGCTTATCGGACAGGTTGGGCGGGGAGCTGTTTTTT. Protein sequence: CASSLSDRLGGELFF.

V and J are TRBV7-9 and TRBJ1-2; 9 positions agree with TRBD1. Germline V lookup: CDR1 SEHNR, CDR2 FQNEAQ (reference sequence). V dropped 6 bases and J dropped 4; count of bases not matched to a gene: 9. The CDR3 runs 15 residues. CDR3: CASRPEQGAGYGYTF. The CDR3 region has the DNA TGTGCCAGCAGACCTGAACAGGGGGCCGGCTATGGCTACACCTTC.

The chain is built from TRBV3-1 and TRBJ2-4; D is unresolved. The last part of the DNA fits TRBJ2-7 better; the J call may be wrong. This CDR3 has 11 residues. Germline V gene lookup returns CDR1 LGHDT and CDR2 YNNKEL (reference sequence). The CDR3 is CASSTVDEQYF. The CDR3 bases are TGTGCCAGCAGCACGGTGGACGAGCAGTACTTC.

The J gene is TRBJ2-4, the V gene TRBV28; D is undetermined. V gave up 3 bases and J gave up 0 bases, with 15 bases separating them. Germline V gives CDR1 MDHEN, CDR2 SYDVKM. The CDR3 has 17 amino acids. The CDR3 nucleotides read TGTGCCAGCAGTTTTGGACGGACCAATATAGCCAAAAACATTCAGTACTTC. The encoded protein is CASSFGRTNIAKNIQYF.

The rearrangement joins TRBV5-6 to TRBJ2-7, with 7 bases matching TRBD1. The CDR3 sequence is 16 residues long. CDR1 is SGHDT, CDR2 YYEEEE, per germline. Trimming cost V 4 bases and J 4 bases; bases outside gene matches: 14. The CDR3 region is CASSRGYRGLFYEQYF. Written as DNA, the CDR3 is TGTGCCAGCAGCCGGGGATACAGGGGTCTTTTTTACGAGCAGTACTTC.

With respect to this clonotype: The conserved phenylalanine or tryptophan normally closing the CDR3 is absent here, so this likely arose from a read error. The chain is built from TRBV2 and TRBJ2-7, with a tentative D call TRBD1 (5 bases). The germline V and J ends were trimmed by 2 bases and 2 bases, with 13 bases remaining between them. The CDR3 loop spans 15 amino acids. Germline V CDR1 and CDR2: SNHLY, FYNNEI. The CDR3: CASSEWKDITYEQYY. CDR3 coding DNA: TGTGCCAGCAGTGAATGGAAGGACATTACCTACGAGCAGTACTAC.

The count of this clonotype is one. V is TRBV28 and J is TRBJ1-2, with D possibly being TRBD1 (5 bases). Between the trimmed V and J ends, which lost 5 bases and 7 bases, there was a span of 14 bases. In germline, CDR1 is MDHEN, CDR2 SYDVKM. The CDR3 runs to 13 residues. Here the CDR3 reads CASSAGPAFGYTF. CDR3 bases: TGTGCCAGCAGTGCAGGGCCCGCCTTTGGCTACACCTTC.

The rearrangement joins TRBV2 to TRBJ1-2; D is uncertain. V was trimmed by 8 bases and J by 4 bases, leaving 11 bases between them. This CDR3 spans 12 amino acids. Germline V gene lookup returns CDR1 SNHLY and CDR2 FYNNEI. CDR3 sequence reads: CASPSVTYGYTF. The CDR3 DNA reads as TGTGCCAGCCCTTCAGTAACCTATGGCTACACCTTC.

The chain joins TRBV5-1 to TRBJ2-7; TRBD1 might be the D (6 bases). V gave up 4 bases and J gave up 3 bases, with 17 bases separating them. The CDR3 has 15 amino acids. Germline V gene data show CDR1 as SGHRS and CDR2 as YFSETQ. The CDR3 nucleotides are TGCGCCAGCAGCCTCACGGACAGCCCCCGCTACGAGCAGTACTTC. Translation gives CASSLTDSPRYEQYF.

The chain combines TRBV5-1 with TRBJ2-7, with TRBD1 identical over 8 bases. Germline CDR1 and CDR2: SGHRS and YFSETQ. V trimming: 6 bases; J trimming: 4 bases; junction bases outside the gene matches: 12. The CDR3 length is 15 residues. The CDR3 sequence is CASTSGTGSKYEQYF. CDR3 DNA: TGCGCCAGCACCTCCGGGACAGGCTCTAAGTACGAGCAGTACTTC.

The chain has TRBV3-1 and TRBJ2-1, with D unresolved. The CDR3 contains 12 residues. The V gene lost 0 bases and the J gene lost 11 bases, with 8 bases spanning the gap. Germline CDR1 and CDR2: LGHDT and YNNKEL (reference sequence). The CDR3 region has the DNA TGTGCCAGCAGCCAAGACCAGTTCAAGCAGTTCTTC. It translates to CASSQDQFKQFF.

This chain uses TRBV6-2 or TRBV6-3 with TRBJ2-5; 9 bases line up with TRBD1. In germline, CDR1 is MNHEY, CDR2 SVGEGT. The CDR3 is 15 residues long. V gave up 6 bases and J gave up 5 bases; unmatched junction bases: 10. DNA for the CDR3: TGTGCCAGCAGAGGACAGGGGAGGACATTGGAGACCCAGTACTTC. It codes for CASRGQGRTLETQYF.

V is TRBV20-1 and J is TRBJ2-7, with a weak D call TRBD1 (6 bases). CDR1 and CDR2 (germline): DFQATT, SNEGSKA (reference sequence). Trimming took 0 bases from V and 2 from J, leaving 11 bases between them. This CDR3 spans 14 amino acids. This chain's CDR3 is CSARDVGDTYEQYF. DNA of the CDR3: TGCAGTGCTAGAGATGTTGGGGACACCTACGAGCAGTACTTC.

This clonotype was detected only a few times. The chain couples TRBV14 to TRBJ2-1; D is unclear. This CDR3 has 15 residues. Between the trimmed V and J ends, which lost 4 bases and 10 bases, there was a span of 20 bases. From germline, CDR1 is SGHDN and CDR2 FVKESK. CDR3 nucleotides: TGTGCCAGCAGCCCGGGCGTAAGCCCCAGGACGGAGCAGTTCTTC. This encodes CASSPGVSPRTEQFF.

The sample holds many counts of this clonotype. The CDR3 protein is CASSQDLKGANYGYTF. The CDR3 region has the DNA TGTGCCAGCAGCCAAGATCTGAAGGGGGCTAACTATGGCTACACCTTC. J is TRBJ1-2 and V is TRBV4-2, with a tentative D call TRBD1 (6 bases). Germline-derived CDR1 and CDR2 are LGHNA and YNFKEQ. The V and J ends lost 0 bases and 0 bases respectively, with 11 bases between them. This CDR3 is 16 amino acids long.

The rearrangement uses TRBV7-9 and TRBJ2-5; D is perhaps TRBD2 (6 bases). V lost 2 bases to trimming and J lost 3 bases, with 19 bases between them. The CDR3 totals 17 residues. Germline lookup yields CDR1 SEHNR and CDR2 FQNEAQ (reference sequence). CDR3 in DNA: TGTGCCAGCAGCTTACAAGGAGATCGGCGGGGCAAAGAGACCCAGTACTTC. This encodes CASSLQGDRRGKETQYF.